These T cell receptor beta chains were read from a single sample in a study of blood T cell repertoires in COVID-19. Produced via immunoSEQ multiplex PCR; TCRdb's table is partial and in-frame only. The sample includes about 190,000 clones, around 80% of them seen just once. Material for sequencing was peripheral blood. These receptors originate from a woman aged 55-69 years with COVID-19, enrolled during active disease. Both conserved end residues are trimmed from each CDR3. Some rows have no size entry. The others give once, few or many, or a class for an expanded clone.

>.|TRBV7-7
ASSPLGGANEQF
>.|TRBV7-3
ASSLTGQAADTQY
>.|TRBV5-4
ASSLSRTSGSNEQF
>.|TRBV6-1
ASKLGTEAF
>.|TRBV3-1/TRBV3-2
ASSQRLQAYNEKLF
>.|TRBV6-2/TRBV6-3
ASSLGQGSRSNQPQH
>.|TRBV27
ASSLRPGEGNEQF
>.|TRBV6-2/TRBV6-3
ASSYSQTGGSYSNQPQH
>.|TRBV19
ASSIYGGNVKNIQY
>.|TRBV10-3
AISEWASGSSYEQY
>.|TRBV5-4
ASSLESGPSGGAYNEQF
>.|TRBV7-3
ASSLNAGGTDTQY
>.|TRBV28
ASRQSRTRNEQF
>.|TRBV19
ASSIVWNTEAF
>.|TRBV10-1
ASSARLGETQY
>.|TRBV6-5
ADRGDTGELF
>.|TRBV18
ASSPPRQGWGTDTQY
>.|TRBV2
ASSEGGGNTEAF
>many|TRBV7-3
ASSPQGQANYGYT
>.|TRBV29-1
SVVDTVNQPQH
>once|TRBV28
ASSPGQINEKLF
>.|TRBV29-1
SVTGTQSSYNEQF
>.|TRBV18
ASSPGHTPNTEAF
>.|TRBV2
ASSGPYTDTQY
>.|TRBV4-3
ASSQALLAVFPPDEQF
>.|TRBV7-2
ASSLGRAAYNEQF
>few|TRBV9
ASSAQGNYGYT
>.|TRBV5-1
ASSWRGYGEKLF
>.|TRBV4-2
ASSQESGGLFHEQF
>.|TRBV28
ASSLLSQVPSNEQF
>once|TRBV5-1
ASSPTGNVEQF
>few|TRBV4-1
ASSQEPAGPSTDTQY
>.|TRBV5-1
ASSPLQINYGYT
>.|TRBV6-4
ASRLEMNTEAF
>.|TRBV19
ASSPGDRGNTEAF
>.|TRBV5-3
ARRAPDTQY
>.|TRBV7-9
ASSPITGYNEQF
>.|TRBV2
ASSASQGGAGANVLT
>.|TRBV19
ASSIGDRNTEAF
>.|TRBV7-9
ASSNPGTEGGYT
>.|TRBV28
ASTGLAGVGEQY
>once|TRBV2
ASSGRTGRGTEAF
>.|TRBV7-9
ASSPTRTGRPNVLT
>.|TRBV5-1
ASSLRGSYNEQF
>once|TRBV11-2
ASSLLSEAF
>.|TRBV20-1
SASWGGSGSGNTIY
>.|TRBV6-1
ASSEGPAGNEKLF
>.|TRBV5-5
ASRLGQTAYEQY
>.|TRBV7-8
ASSSAGPSALLH
>.|TRBV7-2
ASSLVQDTEAF
>.|TRBV2
ASSSGQPYGYT
>few|TRBV4-3
ASSQDTGGSFRNTIY
>.|TRBV28
ASSSSGTGEPYGYT
>.|TRBV11-2
ASSSIRTMNTEAF
>.|TRBV11-3
ASSFSGGLYNEQF
>once|TRBV14
ASSRRQGLQETQY
>.|TRBV5-1
ASSPFSVGASSNEKLF
>.|TRBV6-4
ATRGDNYGYT
>.|TRBV7-3
ASSLADSSYNEQF